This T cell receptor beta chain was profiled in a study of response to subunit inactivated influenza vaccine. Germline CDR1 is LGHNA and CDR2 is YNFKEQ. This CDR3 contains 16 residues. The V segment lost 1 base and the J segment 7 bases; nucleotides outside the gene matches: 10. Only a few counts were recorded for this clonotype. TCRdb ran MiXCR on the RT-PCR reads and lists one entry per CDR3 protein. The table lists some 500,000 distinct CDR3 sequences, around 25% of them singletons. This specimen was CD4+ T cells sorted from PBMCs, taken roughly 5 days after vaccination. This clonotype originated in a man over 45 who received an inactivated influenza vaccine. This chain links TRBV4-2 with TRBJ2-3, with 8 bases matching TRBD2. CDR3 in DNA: TGTGCCAGCAGCCAAGGCGGAGCGGGGGCCGTCCATACGCAGTATTTT. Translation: CASSQGGAGAVHTQYF.